This T cell receptor beta chain is from a study of regulatory T cells in long-lasting Graves disease. As for time point: newly diagnosed GD, antithyroid drugs for less than 3 months. The TCR library was prepared using RNA isolated from PBMCs. Investigators prepared the TCR beta libraries by applying iRepertoire HTBI primers and Arm-PCR of CDR3 regions. MiXCR, run by TCRdb on the multiplex PCR reads, gives a single entry per CDR3 protein. This table has 300,000 to 400,000 distinct CDR3 sequences, 15% appearing once. Worth noting for this clonotype: One end of the junction does not line up with germline, which may come from a read error.

Germline V gene lookup returns CDR1 MNHEY and CDR2 SMNVEV (reference sequence). CDR3 length equals 15 residues. This receptor was taken from a female donor with Graves disease. The rearrangement joins TRBV27 to TRBJ2-7; D uncertain. Specimen: peripheral blood mononuclear cells (PBMCs), collected at new diagnosis, from a patient treated with antithyroid drugs. CDR3: CASSLQDGVTYEQHF. CDR3 sequence (DNA): TGTGCCAGCAGTCTCCAGGACGGAGTAACCTACGAGCAGCACTTC.